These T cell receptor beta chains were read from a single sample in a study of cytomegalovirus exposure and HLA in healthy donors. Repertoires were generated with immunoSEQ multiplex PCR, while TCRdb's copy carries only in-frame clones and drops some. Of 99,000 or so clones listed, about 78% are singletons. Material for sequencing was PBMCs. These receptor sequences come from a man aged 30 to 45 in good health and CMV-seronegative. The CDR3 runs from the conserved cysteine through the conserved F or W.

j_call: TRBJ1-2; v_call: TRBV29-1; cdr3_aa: CSLGRGSYGYTF
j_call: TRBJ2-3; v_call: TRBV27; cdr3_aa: CASSLRRGDTQYF
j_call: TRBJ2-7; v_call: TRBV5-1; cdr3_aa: CASSILTGGIYEQYF
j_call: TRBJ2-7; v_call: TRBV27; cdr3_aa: CASSLTSGSSYEQYF
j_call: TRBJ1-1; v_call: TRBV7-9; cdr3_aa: CASSLGTGNTEAFF
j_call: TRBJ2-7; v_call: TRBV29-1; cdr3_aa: CSALGPTSHEQYF
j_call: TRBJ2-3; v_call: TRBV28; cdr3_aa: CASRIPGQPNTQYF
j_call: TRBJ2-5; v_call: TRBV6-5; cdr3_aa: CASSRGNRETQYF
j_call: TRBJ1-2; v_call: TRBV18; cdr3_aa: CASSPLDSGTGNGYTF
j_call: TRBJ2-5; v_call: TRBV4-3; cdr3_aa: CASSQADSGYETQYF
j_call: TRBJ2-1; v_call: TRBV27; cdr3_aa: CASIRTGTSGVYNEQFF
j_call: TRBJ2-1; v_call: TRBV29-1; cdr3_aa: CSVGGAGYNEQFF
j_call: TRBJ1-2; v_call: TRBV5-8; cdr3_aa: CASSFSVANYGYTF
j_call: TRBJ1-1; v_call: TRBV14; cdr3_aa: CASSQDRVWGGAFFF
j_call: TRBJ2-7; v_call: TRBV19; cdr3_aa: CASSIGTGGSYEQYF
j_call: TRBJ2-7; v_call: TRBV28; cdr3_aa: CASKLRTSGLNYEQYF
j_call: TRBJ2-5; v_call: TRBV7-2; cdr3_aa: CASSPEFWETQYF
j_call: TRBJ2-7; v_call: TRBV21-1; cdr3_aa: CASSKKTGGGGYEQYF
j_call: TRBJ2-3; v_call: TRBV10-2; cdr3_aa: CAGGKFGGEIQASTDTQYF
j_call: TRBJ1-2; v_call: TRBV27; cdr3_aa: CASSFSGAGGGYTF
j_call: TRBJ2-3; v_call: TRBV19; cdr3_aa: CASSTTRLAGLTDTQYF
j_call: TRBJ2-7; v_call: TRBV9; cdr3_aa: CASSERGTSGFHEQYF